This paragraph reports one T cell receptor (beta chain). Antigen: not known. Thyroid ultrasound, orbital computed tomography, clinical symptoms, and serum thyroxine and TRAb underpinned diagnoses. RNA transcripts served as the template for amplifying TCR beta CDR3 regions. In the first-round RT-PCR of the TCR CDR3, the HTBI primer set was used. TCRdb processed the multiplex PCR reads anew with MiXCR; each CDR3 protein has one entry. Of about 420,000 distinct CDR3 sequences detected, approximately 15% appear once; the ten largest clones hold roughly 7.7%. The record originates from a study of T cells in Graves' hyperthyroidism and ophthalmopathy. Study-wide points: A model of 13 V-J features distinguished ophthalmopathy from stable hyperthyroidism.

The CDR3 consists of 16 residues. The germline V and J ends were trimmed by 4 bases and 3 bases, with 16 bases remaining between them. Germline CDR1 reads SGHKS; CDR2 reads YYEKEE (reference sequence). This sequence was found in a woman aged 18-29 years with Graves' hyperthyroidism. Sample: blood. J is TRBJ1-4 and V is TRBV5-5, with a weak D call TRBD1 (5 bases). The CDR3 DNA reads as TGTGCCAGCAGCCCCGACGGCCTCAGGGCTAATGAAAAACTGTTTTTT. Its protein is CASSPDGLRANEKLFF.